This T cell receptor beta chain was obtained from a study of shared clonotypes between healthy human individuals. Regarding the study as a whole: When naive CD4 clonotypes were compared across several donors, around 4.6% were shared. In general, naive subsets displayed greater estimated richness than memory subsets did.

It was CD45RO-negative cells, positively selected for CCR7, that made up naive CD8 cells, with terminally differentiated effector memory CD45RA+ cells excluded. With regard to this clone: Its antigen is not identified.

This CDR3 contains 12 residues. CDR1 SQVTM and CDR2 ANQGSEA come from the germline V gene. Trimming removed 4 bases from V and 2 bases from J; junction bases left unmatched: 2. Each sorted subset replicate got 200 ng genomic DNA, roughly 30,000 genomes. As handled by the study authors: For the immunoSEQ data, sequences were junction-only without quality scores, so filtering differed. Generated by immunoSEQ multiplex PCR, the TCRdb table keeps only in-frame clones and is missing some. V and J calls and clone size are copied from that table; D and trimming were computed from the DNA. This sample has approximately 650,000 clones, with about 95% found just once.

The chain links TRBV29-1 to TRBJ2-7; 7 bases match TRBD2. Sequences were obtained from naive CD8+ T cells sorted from blood. The TCR was taken from a woman aged 25-40 years in good health. CDR3 sequence reads: CSVGGSPYEQYF. CDR3 sequence (DNA): TGCAGCGTTGGCGGGAGTCCCTACGAGCAGTACTTC.